Below are 27 T cell receptor beta chains sequenced from a single sample in a study of T cells in Graves' hyperthyroidism and ophthalmopathy. The investigators amplified TCR beta CDR3 regions from RNA transcripts. The primer set for the first-round RT-PCR of the TCR CDR3 was HTBI. TCRdb independently ran MiXCR on the multiplex PCR reads; one entry per CDR3 protein. The sample yields around 600,000 distinct CDR3 sequences, just under 45% seen once. The sequenced material came from peripheral blood or thyroid tissue (not recorded which). The receptors stem from an adult man with Graves' disease, either hyperthyroidism or ophthalmopathy (not recorded which).

Concerning this clonotype itself: This may be a read error, as it is one base from a much larger clone. V usage is TRBV7-8 and J usage is TRBJ2-7; D gene unclear. Germline V gene sequence: CDR1 SGHVS, CDR2 FQNEAQ. The CDR3 has 13 residues. The CDR3 spells CAGSLLGGYEQYF. The CDR3 DNA reads as TGTGCCGGCAGCTTACTGGGCGGCTACGAGCAGTACTTC.

This chain joins TRBV7-2 and TRBJ2-6; a weak D match, TRBD1 (5 bases). The length of the CDR3 is 13 residues. Germline loops: CDR1 SGHTA, CDR2 FQGNSA. The CDR3 bases are TGTGCTCCGCAGGGCTCTGGGGCCAACGTCCTGACTTTC. This sequence encodes CAPQGSGANVLTF.

This clonotype has a handful of counts. The rearrangement uses TRBV20-1 and TRBJ2-7, with 8 bases matching TRBD1. Germline CDR1 and CDR2: DFQATT and SNEGSKA (reference sequence). The CDR3 is 13 amino acids. V was pared by 6 bases and J by 2 bases, with 6 bases of the junction left unmatched. DNA of the CDR3: TGCAGTGCCCAGGGGACAGGACCCTACGAGCAGTACTTC. It encodes CSAQGTGPYEQYF.

This clonotype appeared many times. This sequence joins TRBV25-1 and TRBJ1-5; 8 nucleotides line up with TRBD1. After removal of 3 bases from V and 5 bases from J, the junction contained 6 bases not matched to a gene. The CDR3 is 15 residues long. Germline V gives CDR1 MGHDK, CDR2 SYGVNS. CDR3 nucleotide sequence: TGTGCCAGCAGTGACTCAGGGGGCGGGTATCAGCCCCAGCATTTT. It is translated as CASSDSGGGYQPQHF. The entire variable domain, with the rest obtained from reference TRBV25-1 and TRBJ1-5, is as follows: EADIYQTPRYLVIGTGKKITLECSQTMGHDKMYWYQQDPGMELHLIHYSYGVNSTEKGDLSSESTVSRIRTEHFPLTLESARPSHTSQYLCASSDSGGGYQPQHFGDGTRLSIL.

V is TRBV12-3 or TRBV12-4 and J is TRBJ1-5; D is undetermined. V lost 4 bases, J lost 2 bases, and 9 bases lay in between. This CDR3 region has 14 residues. CDR3 sequence: CASSWSGGNQPQHF. CDR3 sequence (DNA): TGTGCCAGCAGTTGGTCCGGGGGCAATCAGCCCCAGCATTTT.

This clonotype has only a few counts. The chain couples TRBV5-1 to TRBJ1-1; D may be TRBD1 (6 bases). The germline V gene has CDR1 SGHRS and CDR2 YFSETQ. V lost 5 bases and J lost 6, with 20 bases in between. This CDR3 is 15 amino acids long. For the CDR3, the DNA is TGCGCCAGCAGTGTGTCAGGGGTAATTCCTCCTGAAGCTTTCTTT. This gives the protein CASSVSGVIPPEAFF.

This clonotype was picked up a small number of times. The chain joins TRBV14 to TRBJ1-1; D might be TRBD1 (6 bases). The V and J ends lost 0 bases and 5 bases respectively, with 19 bases between them. CDR1 SGHDN and CDR2 FVKESK come from the germline V gene. The length of the CDR3 is 17 residues. CDR3 loop: CASSQDRAGAMGTEAFF. Here the CDR3 DNA reads TGTGCCAGCAGCCAAGATAGGGCAGGGGCTATGGGTACTGAAGCTTTCTTT.

The chain links TRBV29-1 to TRBJ2-2, with D perhaps TRBD2 (6 bases). From germline, CDR1 is SQVTM and CDR2 ANQGSEA. This CDR3 has 11 residues. V was cut by 7 bases and J by 3 bases, with 6 bases left in between. This CDR3 is CSGGDTGELFF. The CDR3 DNA follows: TGCAGCGGGGGGGACACCGGGGAGCTGTTTTTT.

This clonotype was counted between two and nine times. The chain recombines TRBV7-9 with TRBJ2-2, with 7 bases lining up with TRBD1. The CDR3 length is 15 residues. Germline V gene data show CDR1 as SEHNR and CDR2 as FQNEAQ (reference sequence). Germline trimming cut 5 bases from V and 3 bases from J; bases unmatched to any gene: 6. CDR3 residues: CASSDTGVHTGELFF. CDR3 DNA: TGTGCCAGCAGCGATACAGGGGTCCACACCGGGGAGCTGTTTTTT.

V usage is TRBV10-3 and J usage is TRBJ1-5, with a possible D match to TRBD1 (5 bases). The CDR3 spans 14 residues. V lost 2 bases and J 10 bases, leaving 15 bases between the germline ends. Germline-derived CDR1 and CDR2 are ENHRY and SYGVKD. The CDR3 sequence is CAISERGGDSPQHF. DNA for the CDR3: TGTGCCATCAGTGAGCGGGGCGGTGATTCACCCCAGCATTTT.

This clonotype has only one observation. The chain couples TRBV11-1 to TRBJ1-2; TRBD1 matches at 8 bases. V was pared by 5 bases and J by 8 bases, with 16 bases of the junction left unmatched. Germline V gene lookup returns CDR1 SGHAT and CDR2 FQDESV (reference sequence). The CDR3 length is 16 residues. CDR3 nucleotides: TGTGCCAGCAGCCAAGAAGTCAACAGGGGGGAGGACGGCTACACCTTC. Its protein is CASSQEVNRGEDGYTF.

In its sample, this clonotype was seen many times. The chain has TRBV25-1 and TRBJ2-5; TRBD1 might be the D (6 bases). The V end was cut by 4 bases, the J end by 6 bases, with 15 bases between. CDR3 size: 14 residues. The V gene's germline CDR1 is MGHDK and CDR2 SYGVNS. The CDR3 loop reads CASSGHRELQTQYF. CDR3 sequence (DNA): TGTGCCAGCAGTGGACACAGGGAGTTGCAGACCCAGTACTTC.

This clonotype was recorded at least ten times. This chain links TRBV19 with TRBJ2-6; D is undetermined. The CDR3 is 12 amino acids. The germline V gene encodes CDR1 LNHDA and CDR2 SQIVND (reference sequence). V dropped 10 bases and J dropped 4 bases, with 8 bases sitting between them. The CDR3 reads CATNRGANVLTF. The CDR3, as DNA: TGTGCCACCAACCGGGGGGCCAACGTCCTGACTTTC.

V is TRBV25-1 and J is TRBJ1-1; tentatively, D is TRBD1 (5 bases). Deletions cut 5 bases from V and 0 bases from J, with 19 bases between. Germline V gene lookup returns CDR1 MGHDK and CDR2 SYGVNS. The CDR3 consists of 17 residues. CDR3 nucleotides: TGTGCCAGCAGTCAGCTTGGAGGGGTGCGTCTGAACACTGAAGCTTTCTTT. It codes for CASSQLGGVRLNTEAFF. The complete variable domain, with remaining parts taken from reference TRBV25-1 and TRBJ1-1, reads EADIYQTPRYLVIGTGKKITLECSQTMGHDKMYWYQQDPGMELHLIHYSYGVNSTEKGDLSSESTVSRIRTEHFPLTLESARPSHTSQYLCASSQLGGVRLNTEAFFGQGTRLTVV.

As DNA, the CDR3 is TGTGCCAGCAGTGAAGGCATACTCCCGAGGGGCTACGAGCAGTACTTC. Translation gives CASSEGILPRGYEQYF. This chain connects TRBV2 to TRBJ2-7; D is perhaps TRBD1 or TRBD2 (5 bases each). Trimming took off 1 base at V and 3 bases at J, with 16 bases between the two ends. The CDR3 length is 16 residues. The germline gives CDR1 SNHLY, CDR2 FYNNEI.

This clonotype was detected many times. V is TRBV7-2 and J is TRBJ1-1, with a possible D match to TRBD1 (5 bases). The CDR3 has 14 amino acids. Germline lookup yields CDR1 SGHTA and CDR2 FQGNSA. V lost 5 bases to trimming and J lost 1 base, with 11 bases between them. The CDR3 nucleotides read TGTGCCAGCAGCCAGGGCCTCGCGAACACTGAAGCTTTCTTT. Protein: CASSQGLANTEAFF.

This clonotype has at least ten counts. The V and J genes are TRBV7-9 and TRBJ1-2; 7 bases match TRBD1. The V gene's germline CDR1 is SEHNR and CDR2 FQNEAQ (reference sequence). This CDR3 region has 14 residues. Unmatched junction bases numbered 7, after V lost 5 bases and J lost 4 bases. The CDR3 DNA follows: TGTGCCAGCAGCGCAAACAGGGGTGCCTATGGCTACACCTTC. As protein: CASSANRGAYGYTF. The full variable domain, completed using reference TRBV7-9 and TRBJ1-2, is DTGVSQNPRHKITKRGQNVTFRCDPISEHNRLYWYRQTLGQGPEFLTYFQNEAQLEKSRLLSDRFSAERPKGSFSTLEIQRTEQGDSAMYLCASSANRGAYGYTFGSGTRLTVV.

This clonotype has ten or more counts. The genes are TRBV2 and TRBJ2-7, with 8 bases matching TRBD2. Losses at the gene ends were 6 bases for V and 1 base for J; bases not matched to a gene: 11. The germline V gene encodes CDR1 SNHLY and CDR2 FYNNEI. The CDR3 loop spans 16 amino acids. CDR3 amino acids: CASSEGSGRTSYEQYF. CDR3 DNA: TGTGCCAGCAGCGAGGGGAGCGGGAGAACATCCTACGAGCAGTACTTC.

On this clonotype itself: This may stem from a read error, because a much larger clone lies one nucleotide away. V is TRBV29-1 and J is TRBJ1-2; D remains ambiguous. Trimming cost V 0 bases and J 4 bases, with 6 bases left between them. The CDR3 contains 12 residues. Germline assignment: CDR1 SQVTM and CDR2 ANQGSEA. CDR3 in DNA: TGCAGCGTTGAAGAACAGAGCTATGGCTACACCTTC. Translated, it gives CSVEEQSYGYTF.

This clonotype was seen repeatedly, ten times or more. The chain employs TRBV5-1 and TRBJ2-7; D might be TRBD1 (6 bases). The CDR3 extends over 13 amino acids. V gave up 5 bases and J gave up 2 bases, with 11 bases separating them. The germline CDR1 and CDR2 sequences are SGHRS and YFSETQ. The CDR3 bases are TGCGCCAGCAGACCACAGGGCGCCTACGAGCAGTACTTC. Translation: CASRPQGAYEQYF.

This clonotype was seen a handful of times. This chain connects TRBV6-1 to TRBJ1-6; a possible D gene is TRBD1 (5 bases). Per the germline V gene, CDR1 is MNHNS and CDR2 is SASEGT. V lost 5 bases and J lost 7, with 9 bases in between. The CDR3 is made up of 13 amino acids. CDR3 in amino acids: CASSTGKNSPLHF. The CDR3 coding sequence is TGTGCCAGCAGTACAGGAAAAAATTCACCCCTCCACTTT.

This sequence joins TRBV10-3 and TRBJ2-7; 7 bases align to TRBD1. The CDR3 extends over 13 amino acids. Per germline, CDR1 ENHRY and CDR2 SYGVKD. J was trimmed by 9 bases and V by 0 bases; bases with no gene match: 5. CDR3 DNA sequence: TGTGCCATCAGTGAGTCGACAGGGCCCGGGCAGTACTTC. Translation gives CAISESTGPGQYF.

This clonotype was detected ten times or more. The chain is built from TRBV2 and TRBJ1-2; D not certain. The CDR3 consists of 14 residues. Germline V gene lookup returns CDR1 SNHLY and CDR2 FYNNEI. Deletions cut 5 bases from V and 4 bases from J, with 14 bases between. Written as DNA, the CDR3 is TGTGCCAGCAGTCCCCCCGAGGGTCGCTATGGCTACACCTTC. Translating it yields CASSPPEGRYGYTF.

This clonotype was seen only once. The rearrangement links TRBV5-1 to TRBJ1-2; a weak D match, TRBD1 (5 bases). Germline V gene lookup returns CDR1 SGHRS and CDR2 YFSETQ. The CDR3 is 15 residues long. V lost 2 bases to trimming and J lost 7 bases, with 18 bases between them. The CDR3 spells CASSFETGRAAGYTF. CDR3 nucleotides: TGCGCCAGCAGCTTCGAAACGGGCAGGGCGGCTGGCTACACCTTC.

At least ten counts were recorded for this clonotype. The V and J genes are TRBV2 and TRBJ1-5; D not certain. The CDR3 sequence is 14 residues long. V lost 8 bases and J lost 4, with 15 bases in between. The germline V gene encodes CDR1 SNHLY and CDR2 FYNNEI. In DNA, the CDR3 is TGTGCCAGCTGGGAGGGTTCTCGGAATCAGCCCCAGCATTTT. Amino acids: CASWEGSRNQPQHF. Complete variable domain (other parts from reference TRBV2 and TRBJ1-5): EPEVTQTPSHQVTQMGQEVILRCVPISNHLYFYWYRQILGQKVEFLVSFYNNEISEKSEIFDDQFSVERPDGSNFTLKIRSTKLEDSAMYFCASWEGSRNQPQHFGDGTRLSIL.

This chain connects TRBV12-3 or TRBV12-4 to TRBJ1-6; 8 nucleotides agree with TRBD1. There are 14 residues in the CDR3. V lost 6 bases to trimming and J lost 13 bases; unmatched junction nucleotides: 11. Here the CDR3 reads CASSQGAGNQPLHF. CDR3 nucleotides: TGTGCCAGCAGCCAGGGGGCAGGAAATCAGCCCCTCCACTTT.

In regard to this clonotype: An end of the junction differs from the germline gene, which may be a read error. The V and J genes are TRBV7-9 and TRBJ2-5, with D possibly TRBD1 on 8 matching bases. This CDR3 comprises 16 residues. In germline, CDR1 is SEHNR, CDR2 FQNEAQ (reference sequence). CDR3 region: CASSRTGRAVKETQYF. The CDR3 nucleotides read TGTGCTAGCAGCCGGACAGGGAGGGCTGTCAAGGAGACCCAGTACTTC.